This T cell receptor (beta chain) was captured by sequencing in a study of regulatory T cells in long-lasting Graves disease. V was shortened by 0 bases and J by 4 bases, with 13 bases between the two germline ends. Germline CDR1 and CDR2: SGHRS and YFSETQ. The CDR3 loop spans 15 amino acids. With iRepertoire HTBI primers and Arm-PCR of CDR3 regions, TCR beta libraries were built. In the authors' workflow: Taken together, the samples had fewer than 70 TRBV and some 15 TRBJ segments identified. Via MiXCR, TCRdb re-called the multiplex PCR reads, giving one row per CDR3 protein. For this entry, the V and J calls and clone size follow TCRdb and not the study's own pipeline. This sample has 650,000 to 700,000 distinct CDR3 sequences, with 25% to 30% found just once. The sample's time point: persistent/refractory GD, antithyroid drugs over 5 years with positive TRAb. PBMCs provided the RNA from which the TCR library was made.

This sequence joins TRBV5-1 and TRBJ1-1, with unresolved D. This TCR came from a female donor with Graves disease. The material sequenced was peripheral blood mononuclear cells (PBMCs), taken when the disease was refractory, from a patient treated with antithyroid drugs. The chain's CDR3 is CASSLEVDLSTEAFF. CDR3 coding DNA: TGCGCCAGCAGCTTGGAAGTGGACCTCAGCACTGAAGCTTTCTTT.